A single sample is the source of the 20 T cell receptor beta chains below, sequenced in a study of blood T cells in healthy people across ages. A second PCR, run for about 7 to 11 cycles, used a sample-barcoded 5' primer plus a J-beta primer mix. TCRdb used MiXCR to reprocess the 5' RACE reads, holding one entry per CDR3 protein. Among 1.5 million to 1.9 million distinct CDR3 sequences listed, roughly 43% were seen once. Sequenced material: blood. Receptors originate from a woman aged 18-35 years in good health.

This clonotype has a handful of counts. This chain's CDR3 is CASSLDSILYGYTF. For the CDR3, the DNA is TGCGCCAGCAGCTTGGACAGTATTCTCTATGGCTACACCTTC. V usage is TRBV5-1 and J usage is TRBJ1-2; no clear D. The CDR3 runs to 14 residues. The V end was cut by 0 bases, the J end by 4 bases, with 10 bases between. Looked up from germline, CDR1 is SGHRS and CDR2 is YFSETQ.

The chain has TRBV4-3 and TRBJ1-6; D remains ambiguous. Trimming removed 4 bases from V and 7 bases from J, with 17 bases in between. In germline, CDR1 is LGHNA, CDR2 YSLEER. This CDR3 region has 16 residues. The CDR3 reads CASSPRGAGLNSPLHF. Here the CDR3 DNA reads TGCGCCAGCAGCCCAAGAGGCGCTGGTCTCAATTCACCCCTCCACTTT.

The V call is TRBV18, the J call TRBJ2-2; weak D call: TRBD2 (5 bases). The V and J ends lost 3 bases and 7 bases respectively, with 12 bases between them. The CDR3 is 14 residues long. In germline, CDR1 is KGHSH, CDR2 LQKENI. The CDR3 DNA follows: TGTGCCAGCTCACCGGTCCGACTATTCGGGGAGCTGTTTTTT. It codes for CASSPVRLFGELFF.

This chain uses TRBV2 with TRBJ2-7; 12 bases agree with TRBD1. The J call is uncertain, as TRBJ2-5 better fits the DNA end. The CDR3 is made up of 15 amino acids. In germline, CDR1 is SNHLY, CDR2 FYNNEI. CDR3 bases: TGTGCCAGCAGCCGCGGGACAGGGGGCTTGGAGACCCAGTACTTC. This codes for CASSRGTGGLETQYF.

The V gene is TRBV20-1, the J gene TRBJ2-1, with a tentative D call TRBD2 (6 bases). The J call is doubtful: the DNA matches TRBJ2-7 better. CDR3 size: 14 residues. Germline V gene sequence: CDR1 DFQATT, CDR2 SNEGSKA (reference sequence). The CDR3 DNA reads as TGCAGTGCTAGAGGGACTAACCCCTACAATGAGCAGTACTTC. Encoded protein: CSARGTNPYNEQYF.

Worth noting for this clonotype: A read error may account for a junction end that differs from germline. This sequence joins TRBV27 and TRBJ2-5; 10 bases align to TRBD2. The CDR3 loop spans 18 amino acids. Germline loops: CDR1 MNHEY, CDR2 SMNVEV (reference sequence). CDR3 amino acids: CTSSLEPPLAGVQETQYF. The DNA for the CDR3 is TGTACCAGCAGTTTAGAGCCCCCTCTAGCGGGGGTTCAAGAGACCCAGTACTTC.

This chain connects TRBV27 to TRBJ1-5; D ambiguous. The CDR3 contains 17 residues. V was cut by 5 bases and J by 0 bases, with 17 bases left in between. Germline-derived CDR1 and CDR2 are MNHEY and SMNVEV (reference sequence). CDR3 residues: CASSPSLGDDSNQPQHF. The DNA of the CDR3 is TGTGCCAGCAGTCCGTCTTTGGGAGACGATAGCAATCAGCCCCAGCATTTT.

V and J are TRBV7-2 and TRBJ2-1; no reliable D call. Between the trimmed V and J ends, which lost 5 bases and 5 bases, there was a span of 10 bases. Germline loops: CDR1 SGHTA, CDR2 FQGNSA. CDR3 length equals 13 residues. The CDR3 region has the DNA TGTGCCAGCAGCCTTACTACAGACAATGAGCAGTTCTTC. Translation gives CASSLTTDNEQFF.

This clonotype was seen a handful of times. This rearrangement joins TRBV28 to TRBJ1-4; 9 bases are shared with TRBD1. CDR1 is MDHEN and CDR2 is SYDVKM in the germline V gene. The CDR3 covers 14 residues. V lost 4 bases and J lost 7; bases outside the gene matches: 4. The CDR3 spells CASSSTGGFEKLFF. In DNA, the CDR3 is TGTGCCAGCAGTTCGACAGGGGGATTTGAAAAACTGTTTTTT.

CDR3 DNA sequence: TGTGCCACCAGCAGAGATCAAGACAACCTAGCTAACTATGGCTACACCTTC. This translates into CATSRDQDNLANYGYTF. The chain links TRBV15 to TRBJ1-2; no clear D. Germline-derived CDR1 and CDR2 are LNHNV and YYDKDF (reference sequence). V lost 0 bases, J lost 0 bases, and 14 bases lay in between. The CDR3 loop spans 17 amino acids.

The chain employs TRBV4-3 and TRBJ2-3; D not certain. Between the trimmed V and J ends, which lost 4 bases and 4 bases, there was a span of 15 bases. Germline V gene lookup returns CDR1 LGHNA and CDR2 YSLEER. The CDR3 sequence is 15 residues long. The CDR3 region has the DNA TGCGCCAGCAGCCCGACTCCCGGTGGGGCAGATACGCAGTATTTT. This encodes CASSPTPGGADTQYF.

The table lists this clonotype with a few counts. The chain employs TRBV6-2 or TRBV6-3 and TRBJ2-7; D may be TRBD2 (5 bases). The V gene lost 5 bases and the J gene lost 3 bases, with 17 bases spanning the gap. The CDR3 is 15 residues long. Germline V gene data show CDR1 as MNHEY and CDR2 as SVGEGT. This chain's CDR3 is CASSLVAPGGYEQYF. The CDR3 DNA reads TGTGCCAGCAGTCTTGTAGCGCCAGGAGGCTACGAGCAGTACTTC.

V gene TRBV25-1 combines with J gene TRBJ2-1, with 9 positions matching TRBD2. J gave up 8 bases and V 4 bases, and 9 bases lay outside the gene matches. Germline CDR1 and CDR2: MGHDK and SYGVNS. The CDR3 is 15 residues long. CDR3 amino acids: CASSVRSGRVDEQFF. In nucleotides, the CDR3 is TGTGCCAGCAGTGTCCGTAGCGGGAGAGTCGATGAGCAGTTCTTC. Combining the CDR3 with reference TRBV25-1 and TRBJ2-1 gives the whole variable domain EADIYQTPRYLVIGTGKKITLECSQTMGHDKMYWYQQDPGMELHLIHYSYGVNSTEKGDLSSESTVSRIRTEHFPLTLESARPSHTSQYLCASSVRSGRVDEQFFGPGTRLTVL.

The chain employs TRBV7-2 and TRBJ2-5; 10 bases match TRBD2. The DNA matches TRBJ2-1 better at its end, which makes the J call doubtful. Germline CDR1 is SGHTA and CDR2 is FQGNSA. The CDR3 loop spans 16 amino acids. Here the CDR3 DNA reads TGTGCCAGCAGCTTAGGATTAGCGGGGGGCCAAGAGACCCAGTTCTTC. It encodes CASSLGLAGGQETQFF.

This chain connects TRBV7-3 to TRBJ2-5, with D perhaps matching TRBD1 (6 bases). The better agreement between TRBJ2-7 and the DNA end casts doubt on the J call. Germline V lookup: CDR1 SGHTA, CDR2 FQGTGA. The CDR3 length is 13 residues. DNA of the CDR3: TGTGCCAGCAGCTTTACGACAGGCTACGAGCAGTACTTC. As protein: CASSFTTGYEQYF.

This rearrangement joins TRBV29-1 to TRBJ1-2; tentatively, D is TRBD1 (6 bases). The CDR3 is 12 residues long. Germline V gene sequence: CDR1 SQVTM, CDR2 ANQGSEA. Trimming took off 3 bases at V and 4 bases at J, with 9 bases between the two ends. In nucleotides, the CDR3 is TGCAGCGTTGATCGGACAGTCTATGGCTACACCTTC. Amino acids: CSVDRTVYGYTF.

The J gene is TRBJ2-1, the V gene TRBV4-3; 15 bases are shared with TRBD2. V lost 3 bases and J lost 6; bases outside the gene matches: 3. Germline-derived CDR1 and CDR2 are LGHNA and YSLEER. CDR3 length: 16 residues. This chain's CDR3 is CASSQGLAGGGNEQFF. The CDR3 DNA follows: TGCGCCAGCAGCCAGGGACTAGCGGGAGGTGGCAATGAGCAGTTCTTC.

This clonotype came up a few times. The chain has TRBV25-1 and TRBJ2-3; D is uncertain. V lost 0 bases, J lost 9 bases, and 4 bases lay in between. The CDR3 loop spans 11 amino acids. Germline CDR1 MGHDK, CDR2 SYGVNS. CDR3 residues: CASSEYWTQYF. Written as DNA, the CDR3 is TGTGCCAGCAGTGAATACTGGACGCAGTATTTT.

The CDR3 sequence is CSARDFGTSGRTDTQYF. As DNA, the CDR3 is TGCAGTGCTAGAGATTTCGGGACTAGCGGGCGCACAGATACGCAGTATTTT. The V gene is TRBV20-1, the J gene TRBJ2-3; 12 bases align to TRBD2. V lost 0 bases to trimming and J lost 1 base; unmatched junction nucleotides: 5. The CDR3 has 17 residues. Germline values: CDR1 DFQATT, CDR2 SNEGSKA (reference sequence).

This clonotype was counted between two and nine times. This sequence joins TRBV7-9 and TRBJ1-2, with no clear D. Deletions cut 3 bases from V and 5 bases from J, with 4 bases between. The CDR3 is 11 residues long. The germline gives CDR1 SEHNR, CDR2 FQNEAQ (reference sequence). The CDR3 is CASSFKYGYTF. CDR3 in DNA: TGTGCCAGCAGCTTCAAGTATGGCTACACCTTC. Full variable domain (rest looked up from reference TRBV7-9 and TRBJ1-2): DTGVSQNPRHKITKRGQNVTFRCDPISEHNRLYWYRQTLGQGPEFLTYFQNEAQLEKSRLLSDRFSAERPKGSFSTLEIQRTEQGDSAMYLCASSFKYGYTFGSGTRLTVV.